Described below is a single TCR beta chain sequence and its context. The data originate from a study of control samples from healthy donors and cancer patients. CDR3 size: 13 residues. The V end lost 6 bases, the J end lost 4 bases, and 11 bases lay between the germline ends. Germline V gives CDR1 ENHRY, CDR2 SYGVKD. The table came from immunoSEQ multiplex PCR; TCRdb's copy has only in-frame clones and leaves some out. The sample lists 100,000 to 150,000 clones; roughly 90% were seen once. This TCR was recovered from a man aged 18 to 29 in good health. Material for sequencing was blood. The chain joins TRBV10-3 to TRBJ2-3, with D possibly matching TRBD2 (6 bases). CDR3 residues: CAIRLAGPDTQYF. CDR3 nucleotides: TGTGCCATCAGACTAGCAGGCCCAGATACGCAGTATTTT.